This T cell receptor beta chain was found in a study of graft-versus-host responses after intestinal transplantation. Study-wide background: Following induction with anti-thymocyte globulin, all recipients were given tacrolimus and steroids for three to four years. Study results and caveats: There were GvH clones found in recipient marrow, and some of them appeared first in ileum or blood. Allograft clonal ratios (graft-versus-host to host-versus-graft) were high in patients who had graft-donor T cell macrochimerism. Maximum circulating GvH clone levels tracked with early post-transplant HvG decreases.

The trim removed 4 bases at V and 2 bases at J, leaving 5 bases unmatched. Germline values: CDR1 SGHNT, CDR2 YYREEE (reference sequence). This CDR3 comprises 14 residues. Profiling relied on immunoSEQ multiplex PCR, and the TCRdb table lists in-frame clones only, not all of them. The repertoire holds around 97,000 clones, with 90% to 95% as singletons. On this clone itself: No antigen is known for it.

The V and J genes are TRBV5-4 and TRBJ2-5, with 7 bases identical to TRBD1. The receptor was derived from a human donor who was the organ donor for an intestinal transplant. The sequences come from unstimulated CD4+ T cells sorted from spleen or lymph node cells, collected before transplant. CDR3 in amino acids: CASSRKTGQETQYF. CDR3 nucleotides: TGTGCCAGCAGCCGAAAGACAGGGCAAGAGACCCAGTACTTC.